This T cell receptor beta chain was identified during a study of T-cell memory formation after mild COVID-19. V lost 0 bases and J 7 bases, leaving 5 bases between the germline ends. Germline-derived CDR1 and CDR2 are ENHRY and SYGVKD. The CDR3 length is 12 residues. TCRdb reprocessed the 5' RACE reads with MiXCR, giving one entry per CDR3 protein. The sample holds 450,000 to 650,000 distinct CDR3 sequences, around 17% seen once. Findings of the study overall: Memory sampled before infection contained some responding clones, suggesting cross-reactive memory joined.

In its sample, this clonotype was seen a few times. Its antigen is currently unknown. This chain links TRBV10-3 with TRBJ2-3; the D is unclear. This receptor was identified in an adult woman who had mild COVID-19 (a few samples of this study predate the infection). Cell type and time point are not known. The sequenced material came from PBMCs or a T cell subset sorted from them (not recorded which). DNA for the CDR3: TGTGCCATCAGTGAGTCTGGAAATACGCAGTATTTT. Translated, it gives CAISESGNTQYF.